The text below deals with one T cell receptor (beta chain). The study drew participants aged about 18 to 89 years from some 25 US areas. Profiled with immunoSEQ multiplex PCR; TCRdb holds only in-frame clones, not every one. The sample contains fewer than 450,000 clones, around 90% of which appear only once. The entry originates in a study of blood T cell repertoires in COVID-19. Study information: Sites across the United States, Italy and Spain contributed samples from acute and convalescent COVID-19.

CDR3 length equals 14 residues. The germline V gene has CDR1 MNHEY and CDR2 SVGAGI. Germline trimming cut 6 bases from V and 8 bases from J; bases unmatched to any gene: 11. The sample comprised PBMCs or T cells enriched from blood (not recorded which). This TCR was recovered from a woman aged 18-29 years who had recovered from COVID-19. The chain employs TRBV6-5 and TRBJ1-1; TRBD1 agrees at 8 bases. The CDR3 is CASSRTGGVDEAFF. For the CDR3, the DNA is TGTGCCAGCAGCCGAACAGGGGGGGTGGACGAAGCTTTCTTT.